The 8 T cell receptor beta chains below all came from one sample that was sequenced in a study of CD8 T cells in Susac syndrome. A quantity of about 0.45 to 1 ug RNA underwent reverse transcription using random hexamers. From the immunoSEQ multiplex PCR reads, TCRdb called clonotypes with MiXCR, one entry per CDR3 protein. The data show roughly 250,000 distinct CDR3 sequences, with roughly 95% seen just once and roughly 0.1% held by the top ten. The sequencing input was CD4+ T cells from PBMCs. Receptors were obtained from a human donor with Susac syndrome.

The chain employs TRBV12-3 or TRBV12-4 and TRBJ1-2, with D perhaps matching TRBD1 (5 bases). Trimming stripped 6 bases from V and 4 bases from J, with 15 bases between. The CDR3 loop spans 14 amino acids. The CDR3 region is CASSQGLRGYGYTF. CDR3 DNA: TGTGCCAGCAGCCAGGGACTTCGGGGCTATGGCTACACCTTC.

This clonotype appeared a single time. The CDR3 region is CASSLEVGRETQYF. CDR3 DNA sequence: TGTGCCAGCAGCTTAGAGGTCGGCCGGGAGACCCAGTACTTC. This chain links TRBV7-8 with TRBJ2-5; D unresolved. Between the trimmed V and J ends, which lost 1 base and 5 bases, there was a span of 11 bases. Germline V gene data show CDR1 as SGHVS and CDR2 as FQNEAQ. The length of the CDR3 is 14 residues.

This clonotype was seen only once. The rearrangement uses TRBV3-1 and TRBJ1-5; D not certain. This CDR3 is 13 amino acids long. Per germline, CDR1 LGHDT and CDR2 YNNKEL (reference sequence). V gave up 0 bases and J gave up 7 bases, with 7 bases separating them. The CDR3 protein is CASSQDVYQPQHF. CDR3 bases: TGTGCCAGCAGCCAAGATGTGTACCAGCCCCAGCATTTT.

V and J are TRBV11-2 and TRBJ1-4, with D unresolved. The CDR3 totals 10 residues. The V gene's germline CDR1 is SGHAT and CDR2 FQNNGV. Between the trimmed V and J ends, which lost 6 bases and 7 bases, there was a span of 3 bases. This CDR3 reads CASRREKLFF. The CDR3 nucleotides are TGTGCCAGCAGGCGTGAAAAACTGTTTTTT.

The chain combines TRBV29-1 with TRBJ1-1; D possibly corresponds to TRBD1 (6 bases). V was trimmed by 7 bases and J by 0 bases, leaving 12 bases between them. CDR3 size: 13 residues. CDR1 and CDR2 (germline): SQVTM, ANQGSEA. CDR3 region: CSGNREVNTEAFF. CDR3 nucleotides: TGCAGCGGTAACAGGGAGGTGAACACTGAAGCTTTCTTT. The full variable domain, in which reference TRBV29-1 and TRBJ1-1 provide the parts outside the CDR3, is SAVISQKPSRDICQRGTSLTIQCQVDSQVTMMFWYRQQPGQSLTLIATANQGSEATYESGFVIDKFPISRPNLTFSTLTVSNMSPEDSSIYLCSGNREVNTEAFFGQGTRLTVV.

The V call is TRBV18, the J call TRBJ2-1; TRBD1 might be the D (6 bases). V was shortened by 3 bases and J by 6 bases, with 15 bases between the two germline ends. The CDR3 contains 15 residues. Germline V gene lookup returns CDR1 KGHSH and CDR2 LQKENI. The CDR3 region has the DNA TGTGCCAGCTCACCCAACTCCGGGACATCCAATGAGCAGTTCTTC. This encodes CASSPNSGTSNEQFF.

The chain links TRBV27 to TRBJ2-3; no reliable D call. Trimming took 4 bases from V and 2 from J, leaving 7 bases between them. The length of the CDR3 is 13 residues. Germline V lookup: CDR1 MNHEY, CDR2 SMNVEV (reference sequence). The CDR3 reads CASSSVDTDTQYF. DNA of the CDR3: TGTGCCAGCAGTTCCGTGGACACAGATACGCAGTATTTT.

The J gene is TRBJ2-6, the V gene TRBV6-1; D might be TRBD1 (6 bases). This CDR3 comprises 16 residues. Deletions cut 6 bases from V and 0 bases from J, with 12 bases between. Germline V lookup: CDR1 MNHNS, CDR2 SASEGT. Written as DNA, the CDR3 is TGTGCCAGCAGCCGAAAACAGGGCTCTGGGGCCAACGTCCTGACTTTC. Amino acid sequence: CASSRKQGSGANVLTF.